This record concerns one TCR beta chain sequence. What antigen it recognizes has not been identified. The input lacks base qualities; no much larger clone sits a single base away. The sample is drawn from a study of tumour-infiltrating T cells in Burkitt lymphoma (dated by TCRdb to about 2020). At the level of the whole study: Clinical outcome was correlated with TCR repertoire data, and overall and progression-free survival were found to be predicted by productive clonality independently of established prognosticators, including age at diagnosis.

The germline V gene (reference sequence) gives CDR1 as GTSNPN and CDR2 as SVGIG. Trimming at the junction amounts to 8 bases on V and 6 bases on J, and the germline ends lie 20 bases apart. The CDR3 has 14 amino acids, counting the end cysteine and phenylalanine. CDR3 DNA only is kept here, 42 bases in frame from base 1. Libraries were constructed by the immunoSEQ multiplex PCR assay. Not all clones reach the TCRdb copy of this immuneACCESS table, which keeps in-frame sequences only. Checked studies attribute under half of the gap to unresolved V genes and leave the rest unexplained. The sample profile shows under 2,500 clones; about 85% of them were found once. Approximately 7% of the sample goes to the ten largest clones.

The rearranged segments are TRBV30 and TRBJ1-5; TRBD1 is a weak D gene call, 5 bases matching. The sample was tumor tissue. This sequence was found in a human donor with diffuse large B-cell lymphoma. The DNA sequence follows: TGTGCCCTTACTCGGGGGGAGGAGGGTCAGCCCCAGCATTTT. Its coded protein is CALTRGEEGQPQHF.